These 10 T cell receptor beta chains share one sample of origin, sequenced in a study of T-cell memory formation after mild COVID-19. One entry per CDR3 protein, called by TCRdb with MiXCR from the 5' RACE reads. The sample lists about 600,000 distinct CDR3 sequences, roughly a fifth occurring once. The sequenced sample consisted of PBMCs or a T cell subset sorted from them (not recorded which). These receptors were obtained from an adult woman who had mild COVID-19 (a few samples of this study predate the infection). Cell type and time point are not known.

This chain connects TRBV27 to TRBJ2-5; 8 bases are shared with TRBD2. Germline trimming cut 0 bases from V and 5 bases from J; bases unmatched to any gene: 5. Germline V gene sequence: CDR1 MNHEY, CDR2 SMNVEV (reference sequence). The CDR3 is 15 residues long. The CDR3 region is CASSLSGLASETQYF. In DNA form, the CDR3 reads TGTGCCAGCAGTTTATCCGGACTAGCCTCGGAGACCCAGTACTTC.

V and J are TRBV19 and TRBJ2-1; 10 bases are a match to TRBD2. There are 16 residues in the CDR3. Looked up from germline, CDR1 is LNHDA and CDR2 is SQIVND (reference sequence). V trimming: 6 bases; J trimming: 7 bases; junction bases outside the gene matches: 12. The CDR3 DNA reads TGTGCCAGTAGCCACGCTCTAGCGGGAGAGATGAATGAGCAGTTCTTC. This encodes CASSHALAGEMNEQFF.

The gene calls are TRBV20-1 and TRBJ1-5; D gene ambiguous. V dropped 4 bases and J dropped 4 bases, with 14 bases sitting between them. CDR1 and CDR2 from the germline V gene are DFQATT and SNEGSKA (reference sequence). The CDR3 consists of 14 residues. This CDR3 reads CSANSPWRNQPQHF. CDR3 coding DNA: TGCAGTGCTAATTCCCCGTGGAGGAATCAGCCCCAGCATTTT.

This clonotype occurred a few times. The genes are TRBV6-1 and TRBJ2-7, with D maybe TRBD1 (5 bases). The CDR3 covers 13 residues. CDR1 is MNHNS and CDR2 is SASEGT in the germline V gene. Between the trimmed V and J ends, which lost 3 bases and 6 bases, there was a span of 12 bases. CDR3 nucleotides: TGTGCCAGCAGTGACAGGGTGATCGGCGAGCAGTACTTC. Encoded protein: CASSDRVIGEQYF.

The CDR3 bases are TGCAGTGCCCCTCCCACGGGTGCGCTTCAGCCCCAGCATTTT. Translation: CSAPPTGALQPQHF. The rearrangement uses TRBV20-1 and TRBJ1-5; D ambiguous. The germline gives CDR1 DFQATT, CDR2 SNEGSKA (reference sequence). The V end was cut by 6 bases, the J end by 6 bases, with 18 bases between. The CDR3 is made up of 14 amino acids.

The J gene is TRBJ2-3, the V gene TRBV20-1; TRBD2 agrees at 7 bases. From germline, CDR1 is DFQATT and CDR2 SNEGSKA (reference sequence). This CDR3 has 16 residues. V shed 3 bases and J 0 bases; nucleotides not matched to a gene: 9. This CDR3 reads CSARPRRGVSTDTQYF. The CDR3 DNA reads TGCAGTGCTAGGCCGCGCCGGGGGGTTAGCACAGATACGCAGTATTTT.

This clonotype was observed at least ten times. V and J are TRBV5-1 and TRBJ2-2; 7 bases agree with TRBD2. Germline V gene lookup returns CDR1 SGHRS and CDR2 YFSETQ. This CDR3 is 16 amino acids long. Trimming cost V 0 bases and J 0 bases; bases outside gene matches: 2. The CDR3 here is CASSLGLAANTGELFF. The DNA of the CDR3 is TGCGCCAGCAGCTTGGGGCTAGCGGCGAACACCGGGGAGCTGTTTTTT.

The V and J genes are TRBV12-3 or TRBV12-4 and TRBJ2-7; TRBD2 agrees at 7 bases. V trimming: 5 bases; J trimming: 9 bases; junction bases outside the gene matches: 10. CDR3 size: 13 residues. The CDR3 sequence: CASSTPGLVGQYF. CDR3 nucleotide sequence: TGTGCCAGCAGTACACCCGGACTAGTAGGGCAGTACTTC.

This clonotype was detected a few times. The chain links TRBV6-6 to TRBJ2-7; 8 bases are shared with TRBD2. The CDR3 consists of 18 residues. CDR1 and CDR2 (germline): MNHNY, SVGAGI (reference sequence). Trimming took 1 base from V and 0 from J; bases not matched to a gene: 11. As DNA, the CDR3 is TGTGCCAGCAGTTACTTGGGAGCTAGCGGGTCCTCCTCCTACGAGCAGTACTTC. It specifies CASSYLGASGSSSYEQYF.

This clonotype turned up a few times. The chain joins TRBV20-1 to TRBJ2-2; D is unresolved. The CDR3 is 15 amino acids. V was clipped by 0 bases and J by 3 bases, with 11 bases between them. The V gene's germline CDR1 is DFQATT and CDR2 SNEGSKA (reference sequence). The CDR3 DNA is TGCAGTGCTAGAGATATCAACCTAGACACCGGGGAGCTGTTTTTT. Translating it yields CSARDINLDTGELFF.